Below are 21 T cell receptor beta chains sequenced from a single sample in a study of beta chain features in type 1 diabetes. General observations from the study: In every one of the four CD4+ subsets, TCRB CDR3s were moderately but significantly shorter in Type 1 diabetes patients.

Their antigen targets remain unknown. Isolated RNA was reverse transcribed in full, so expressed TCRB transcripts were sequenced. TCRdb's copy holds only in-frame clones and misses some; the assay was immunoSEQ multiplex PCR. The table shows around 100,000 clones, with approximately 30% occurring only once. Sequencing was performed on central memory CD4+ T cells from blood. These receptors were collected from a woman under 30 with type 1 diabetes.

The genes are TRBV5-4 and TRBJ1-2; a weak D match, TRBD1 (5 bases). The CDR3 has 13 residues. V lost 1 base, J lost 6 bases, and 10 bases lay in between. Per germline, CDR1 SGHNT and CDR2 YYREEE (reference sequence). CDR3 region: CASSLTGLDGYTF. The CDR3 DNA sequence: TGTGCCAGCAGCTTGACAGGTTTGGATGGCTACACCTTC.

The chain links TRBV2 to TRBJ2-5; maybe TRBD2 (5 bases). Trimming shortened V by 2 bases and J by 5 bases, and 15 bases separated the two germline ends. Per germline, CDR1 SNHLY and CDR2 FYNNEI. The length of the CDR3 is 15 residues. CDR3: CASSESRGGVETQYF. The CDR3 DNA reads TGTGCCAGCAGTGAATCCCGTGGAGGAGTGGAGACCCAGTACTTC.

This sequence joins TRBV2 and TRBJ1-5, with 9 bases matching TRBD1. The CDR3 totals 14 residues. Germline loops: CDR1 SNHLY, CDR2 FYNNEI. V shed 4 bases, J shed 6 bases, and the junction held 4 bases outside the gene matches. The chain's CDR3 is CASSGDRGSQPQHF. In DNA, the CDR3 is TGTGCCAGCAGTGGCGACAGGGGGAGTCAGCCCCAGCATTTT.

CDR3 DNA: TGCGCCAGCAGCTTCCGGGAAAGAGGGCTTGGGCAGGCTTTCTTT. Protein: CASSFRERGLGQAFF. The rearrangement links TRBV5-1 to TRBJ1-1; D gene ambiguous. Germline V CDR1 and CDR2: SGHRS, YFSETQ. This CDR3 has 15 residues. Trimming removed 2 bases from V and 11 bases from J, with 22 bases in between.

The gene calls are TRBV7-9 and TRBJ1-2; D is uncertain. Germline CDR1 and CDR2: SEHNR and FQNEAQ (reference sequence). Trimming took off 2 bases at V and 4 bases at J, with 11 bases between the two ends. The CDR3 consists of 14 residues. The CDR3 coding sequence is TGTGCCAGCAGCTTATCTCAGACTTTCTATGGCTACACCTTC. Encoded protein: CASSLSQTFYGYTF. The full variable domain, with the rest looked up from reference TRBV7-9 and TRBJ1-2, is DTGVSQNPRHKITKRGQNVTFRCDPISEHNRLYWYRQTLGQGPEFLTYFQNEAQLEKSRLLSDRFSAERPKGSFSTLEIQRTEQGDSAMYLCASSLSQTFYGYTFGSGTRLTVV.

The V gene is TRBV27, the J gene TRBJ2-5, with 11 bases identical to TRBD1. CDR1 is MNHEY and CDR2 is SMNVEV in the germline V gene (reference sequence). Trimming removed 4 bases from V and 6 bases from J; junction bases left unmatched: 7. This CDR3 has 15 amino acids. The CDR3 DNA is TGTGCCAGCAGTTCTTGGACAGGGGGCTTAAAGACCCAGTACTTC. It codes for CASSSWTGGLKTQYF.

This clone showed up just a few times. The chain has TRBV7-2 and TRBJ2-3; 8 positions agree with TRBD2. The length of the CDR3 is 15 residues. From germline, CDR1 is SGHTA and CDR2 FQGNSA. Losses at the gene ends were 0 bases for V and 2 bases for J; bases not matched to a gene: 1. CDR3 sequence: CASSLASGTTDTQYF. In DNA form, the CDR3 reads TGTGCCAGCAGCTTAGCTAGCGGGACCACAGATACGCAGTATTTT.

CDR3 sequence: CASSQDSGGGGEQYF. The CDR3 DNA follows: TGTGCCAGCAGCCAAGATTCCGGTGGGGGGGGCGAGCAGTACTTC. The gene calls are TRBV4-2 and TRBJ2-7, with TRBD2 matching over 7 bases. V lost 0 bases and J lost 6; bases outside the gene matches: 8. The CDR3 covers 15 residues. Germline assignment: CDR1 LGHNA and CDR2 YNFKEQ.

CDR3 amino acids: CASSFRGTSGRDTDTQYF. The CDR3 region has the DNA TGTGCCAGCAGCTTTAGAGGGACTAGCGGCCGGGACACAGATACGCAGTATTTT. V gene TRBV7-2 combines with J gene TRBJ2-3, with TRBD2 matching over 11 bases. The CDR3 length is 18 residues. Germline V lookup: CDR1 SGHTA, CDR2 FQGNSA. The junction had 10 bases not matched to a gene; V was cut back by 3 bases and J by 2 bases.

The chain's CDR3 is CASSLYLGDRRGSGYTF. Written as DNA, the CDR3 is TGTGCCAGCAGCTTGTACCTCGGCGATCGCAGGGGCTCTGGCTACACCTTC. This chain uses TRBV5-4 with TRBJ1-2; a possible D gene is TRBD1 (6 bases). In germline, CDR1 is SGHNT, CDR2 YYREEE (reference sequence). The CDR3 has 17 residues. Trimming removed 1 base from V and 7 bases from J, with 23 bases in between.

The V and J genes are TRBV27 and TRBJ1-2, with TRBD1 as a possible D gene (6 bases). The CDR3 totals 15 residues. V lost 6 bases to trimming and J lost 3 bases, with 17 bases between them. Germline V lookup: CDR1 MNHEY, CDR2 SMNVEV (reference sequence). CDR3 sequence reads: CASRSGWGRDYGYTF. The CDR3 DNA is TGTGCCAGCAGGTCGGGTTGGGGGCGGGACTATGGCTACACCTTC.

In this sample, this clone turned up a few times. Other nucleotide sequences in the sample specify the same CDR3. The V and J genes are TRBV7-2 and TRBJ2-5; no definite D call. Germline V CDR1 and CDR2: SGHTA, FQGNSA. This CDR3 comprises 12 residues. Trimming removed 5 bases from V and 5 bases from J, with 9 bases in between. The CDR3 region is CASSPNRETQYF. The CDR3 bases are TGTGCCAGCAGCCCCAACCGGGAGACCCAGTACTTC. Together with reference TRBV7-2 and TRBJ2-5, the CDR3 gives the full variable domain: GAGVSQSPSNKVTEKGKDVELRCDPISGHTALYWYRQSLGQGLEFLIYFQGNSAPDKSGLPSDRFSAERTGGSVSTLTIQRTQQEDSAVYLCASSPNRETQYFGPGTRLLVL.

V is TRBV6-5 and J is TRBJ1-5; D perhaps matches TRBD1 (5 bases). Germline V CDR1 and CDR2: MNHEY, SVGAGI. V was shortened by 5 bases and J by 2 bases, with 10 bases between the two germline ends. The CDR3 is 14 amino acids. The CDR3 DNA reads as TGTGCCAGCAGTCCGACAGACCGCAATCAGCCCCAGCATTTT. It specifies CASSPTDRNQPQHF.

The sample holds many counts of this clone. The CDR3 sequence: CASSGTSDNSYNEQFF. The CDR3, as DNA: TGTGCCAGCAGCGGGACTAGCGACAACTCCTACAATGAGCAGTTCTTC. The V and J genes are TRBV2 and TRBJ2-1, with 10 bases matching TRBD2. The germline V gene has CDR1 SNHLY and CDR2 FYNNEI. This CDR3 is built from 16 residues. After removal of 6 bases from V and 0 bases from J, the junction contained 5 bases not matched to a gene.

This clone has only a few counts. The chain is built from TRBV18 and TRBJ2-5; weak D call: TRBD1 (6 bases). CDR3 length equals 16 residues. Between the trimmed V and J ends, which lost 3 bases and 1 base, there was a span of 15 bases. The germline CDR1 and CDR2 sequences are KGHSH and LQKENI. In DNA form, the CDR3 reads TGTGCCAGCTCACCGTTCATAATGGACAGCCAAGAGACCCAGTACTTC. This encodes CASSPFIMDSQETQYF.

This clone was seen a handful of times. This chain links TRBV30 with TRBJ2-1, with 10 bases fitting TRBD2. The CDR3 has 13 residues. The V and J ends lost 1 base and 13 bases, in that order; junction bases with no gene match: 7. Per germline, CDR1 GTSNPN and CDR2 SVGIG (reference sequence). CDR3: CAWSGGLARTQFF. In DNA, the CDR3 is TGTGCCTGGAGTGGGGGACTAGCGAGGACCCAGTTCTTC.

This CDR3 reads CASSLRMEQETQYF. CDR3 nucleotides: TGTGCCAGCTCATTGAGGATGGAGCAAGAGACCCAGTACTTC. The chain joins TRBV18 to TRBJ2-5; D uncertain. Looked up from germline, CDR1 is KGHSH and CDR2 is LQKENI. The CDR3 spans 14 residues. V was shortened by 5 bases and J by 2 bases, with 12 bases between the two germline ends.

This clone occurred a few times. The chain is built from TRBV7-3 and TRBJ2-3; D possibly corresponds to TRBD2 (6 bases). This CDR3 spans 15 amino acids. The ends were cut back, 3 bases at V and 0 bases at J, with 10 bases in the middle. Germline CDR1 and CDR2: SGHTA and FQGTGA. The CDR3 region has the DNA TGTGCCAGCAGCTTTACGGGAGCTAGCACAGATACGCAGTATTTT. The encoded protein is CASSFTGASTDTQYF.

This clone was found many times. The rearrangement links TRBV5-4 to TRBJ2-3; the D gene is possibly TRBD2 (5 bases). Trimming removed 10 bases from V and 4 bases from J, with 19 bases in between. Germline assignment: CDR1 SGHNT and CDR2 YYREEE (reference sequence). This CDR3 spans 14 amino acids. CDR3: CASQASGWADTQYF. The CDR3 DNA reads TGTGCCTCACAAGCGTCGGGGTGGGCAGATACGCAGTATTTT.

The chain employs TRBV28 and TRBJ2-5, with unresolved D. Germline lookup yields CDR1 MDHEN and CDR2 SYDVKM. Trimming left V 7 bases short and J 3 bases short, with 12 bases between. The CDR3 sequence is 13 residues long. Here the CDR3 reads CASTQQNKETQYF. The CDR3, as DNA: TGTGCCAGCACCCAACAGAACAAAGAGACCCAGTACTTC. Full variable domain (remainder filled in from reference TRBV28 and TRBJ2-5): DVKVTQSSRYLVKRTGEKVFLECVQDMDHENMFWYRQDPGLGLRLIYFSYDVKMKEKGDIPEGYSVSREKKERFSLILESASTNQTSMYLCASTQQNKETQYFGPGTRLLVL.

In its sample, this clone was seen a few times. This rearrangement joins TRBV18 to TRBJ2-7; TRBD1 might be the D (6 bases). V was clipped by 2 bases and J by 0 bases, with 8 bases between them. The CDR3 consists of 14 residues. Germline CDR1 reads KGHSH; CDR2 reads LQKENI. This CDR3 reads CASSPSRGSYEQYV. The CDR3 region has the DNA TGTGCCAGCTCACCAAGCAGGGGCTCCTACGAGCAGTACGTC.